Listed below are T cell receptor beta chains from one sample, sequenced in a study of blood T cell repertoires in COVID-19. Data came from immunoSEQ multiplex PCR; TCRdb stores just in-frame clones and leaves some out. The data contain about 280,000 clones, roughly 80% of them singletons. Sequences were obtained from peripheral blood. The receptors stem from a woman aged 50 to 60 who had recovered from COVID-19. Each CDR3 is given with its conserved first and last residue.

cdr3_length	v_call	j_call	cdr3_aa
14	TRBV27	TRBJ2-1	CASSSIGRNNEQFF
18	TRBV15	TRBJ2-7	CATSRGFFSSGRPYEQYF
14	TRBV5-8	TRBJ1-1	CASSLDRVGTEAFF
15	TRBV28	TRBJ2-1	CASTQRPSGSDEQFF
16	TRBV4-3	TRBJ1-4	CASSINTGVANEKLFF
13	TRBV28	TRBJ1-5	CASQGDSNQPQHF
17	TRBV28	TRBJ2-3	CASDGRDKRSSTDTQYF
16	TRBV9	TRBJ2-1	CASSGGLADLRNEQFF
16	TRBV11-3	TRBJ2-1	CASSPQQGGFHNEQFF
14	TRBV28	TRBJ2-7	CASSLPGQIYEQYF
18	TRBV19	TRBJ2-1	CASSVSRGAKSLFNEQFF
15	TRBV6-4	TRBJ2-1	CASSDSTSGSNEQFF
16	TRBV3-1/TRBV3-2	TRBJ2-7	CASSTAYRTGGNEQYF
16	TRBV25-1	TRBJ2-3	CASSARAGASTDTQYF
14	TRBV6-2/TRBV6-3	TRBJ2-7	CASSRDRMTYEQYF
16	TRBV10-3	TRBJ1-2	CAISGNRQRVNYGYTF
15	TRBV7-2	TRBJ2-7	CASSLDTGSRNEQYF
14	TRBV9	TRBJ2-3	CAGVGFRLPYTQYF
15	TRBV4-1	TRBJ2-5	CASSQGRDRVETQYF
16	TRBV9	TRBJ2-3	CASSVQAGVGTDTQYF
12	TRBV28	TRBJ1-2	CASSLSGSGYTF
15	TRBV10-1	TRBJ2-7	CASSGPAGLIYEQYF
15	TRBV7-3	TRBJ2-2	CASSSTSENTGELFF
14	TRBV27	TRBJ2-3	CASSPTRLIDTQYF
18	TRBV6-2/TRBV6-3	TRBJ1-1	CASSYSTTGIQRNTEAFF
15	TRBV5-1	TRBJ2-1	CASSPRTSGVNEQFF
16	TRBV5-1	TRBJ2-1	CASSLVPGKYYNEQFF
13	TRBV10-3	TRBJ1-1	CAITSDRNTEAFF
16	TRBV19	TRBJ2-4	CASTLAGQGKGDIQYF
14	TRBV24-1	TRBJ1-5	CATSDLDGNQPQHF
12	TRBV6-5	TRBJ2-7	CASRQGSYEQYF
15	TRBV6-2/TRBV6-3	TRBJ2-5	CASSYPNGGAETQYF
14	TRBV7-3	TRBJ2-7	CASSLGHGSYEQYF
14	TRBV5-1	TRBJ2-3	CASSLRTDSDTQYF
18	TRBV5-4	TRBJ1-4	CASSLSYATRSSGEKLFF
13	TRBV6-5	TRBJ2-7	CASRRTGDYEQYF
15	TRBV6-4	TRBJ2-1	CASTGGAVTYNEQFF
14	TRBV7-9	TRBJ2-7	CASSFPGGDNEQYF
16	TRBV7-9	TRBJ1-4	CASSQYRGKTNEKLFF
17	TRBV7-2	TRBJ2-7	CASSLGSSGSRLYEQYF
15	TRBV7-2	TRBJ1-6	CASSLPRDRGSPLHF
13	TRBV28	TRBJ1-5	CASSTGLNQPQHF
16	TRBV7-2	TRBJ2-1	CASSPTGTSGNNEQFF
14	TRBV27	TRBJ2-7	CASSQSSDRWEQYF
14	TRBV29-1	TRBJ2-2	CSVEGILVPGELFF
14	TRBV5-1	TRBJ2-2	CASSTPGATGELFF
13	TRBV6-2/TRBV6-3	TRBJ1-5	CASSYSPTQPQHF
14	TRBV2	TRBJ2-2	CASRQGSNTGELFF
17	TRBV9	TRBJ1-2	CASSPHDGTGRVYGYTF
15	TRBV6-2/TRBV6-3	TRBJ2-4	CASSGRAGAKNIQYF
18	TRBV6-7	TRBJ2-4	CASSQSGTERAAKNIQYF
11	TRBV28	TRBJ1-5	CASSFTGAQHF
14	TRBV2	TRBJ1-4	CASNNRGGNEKLFF
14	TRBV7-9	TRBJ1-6	CASRTTVLNSPLHF
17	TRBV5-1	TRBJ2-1	CASSSGLARTGYNEQFF
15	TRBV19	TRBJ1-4	CASKQPQGGMEKLFF
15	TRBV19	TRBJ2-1	CASSYWEYPYNEQFF